This T cell receptor beta chain came from a study of T cells in Graves' hyperthyroidism and ophthalmopathy. CDR1 and CDR2 (germline): LNHDA, SQIVND (reference sequence). CDR3 length: 14 amino acids. V shed 6 bases, J shed 7 bases, and the junction held 7 bases outside the gene matches. RNA transcripts were the template for amplifying TCR beta CDR3 regions. HTBI primers were the set used in a first-round RT-PCR of the TCR CDR3. TCRdb redid the calling of the multiplex PCR reads with MiXCR, one entry per CDR3 protein. The repertoire includes nearly 600,000 distinct CDR3 sequences, around 14% of them detected once, and less than 6% sits in the top ten. This clonotype was recorded many times.

The V gene is TRBV19, the J gene TRBJ2-1; the match to TRBD2 covers 9 bases. This clonotype was sampled from a woman aged 30 to 39 with Graves' hyperthyroidism that later progressed to Graves' ophthalmopathy. Sequencing was performed on blood. As DNA, the CDR3 is TGTGCCAGTAGAGAGCTAGCGGGGCGAAATGAGCAGTTCTTC. It translates to CASRELAGRNEQFF.